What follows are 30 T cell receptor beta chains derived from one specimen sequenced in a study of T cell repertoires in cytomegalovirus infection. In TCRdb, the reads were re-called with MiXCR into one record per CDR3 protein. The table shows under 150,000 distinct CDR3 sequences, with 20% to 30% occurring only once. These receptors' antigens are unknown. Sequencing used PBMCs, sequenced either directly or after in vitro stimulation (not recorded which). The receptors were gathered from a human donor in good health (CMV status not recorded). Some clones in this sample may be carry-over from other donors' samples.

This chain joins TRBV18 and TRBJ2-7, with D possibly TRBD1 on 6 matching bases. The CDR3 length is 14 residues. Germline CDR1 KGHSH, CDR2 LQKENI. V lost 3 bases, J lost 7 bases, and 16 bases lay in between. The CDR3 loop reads CASSPPGHASEQYF. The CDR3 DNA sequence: TGTGCCAGCTCACCTCCGGGACACGCCTCAGAGCAGTACTTC.

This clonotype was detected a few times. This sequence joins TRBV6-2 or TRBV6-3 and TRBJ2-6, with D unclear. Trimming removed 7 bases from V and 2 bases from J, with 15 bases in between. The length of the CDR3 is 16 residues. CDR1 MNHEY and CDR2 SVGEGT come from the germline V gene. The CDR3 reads CASKWVHPTGANVLTF. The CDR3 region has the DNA TGTGCCAGCAAATGGGTACACCCCACTGGGGCCAACGTCCTGACTTTC.

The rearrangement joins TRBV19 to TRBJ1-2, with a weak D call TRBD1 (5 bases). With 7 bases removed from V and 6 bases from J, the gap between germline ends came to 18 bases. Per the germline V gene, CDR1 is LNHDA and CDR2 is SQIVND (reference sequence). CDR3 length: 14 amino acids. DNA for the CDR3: TGTGCCAGTAAGGAAGCAGGGACCCTTGATGGCTACACCTTC. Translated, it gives CASKEAGTLDGYTF.

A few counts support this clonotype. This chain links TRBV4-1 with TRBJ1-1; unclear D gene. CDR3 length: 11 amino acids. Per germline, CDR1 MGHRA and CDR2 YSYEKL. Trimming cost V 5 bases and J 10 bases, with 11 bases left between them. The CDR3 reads CASSSWEGAFF. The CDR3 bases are TGCGCCAGCAGCTCCTGGGAGGGAGCTTTCTTT.

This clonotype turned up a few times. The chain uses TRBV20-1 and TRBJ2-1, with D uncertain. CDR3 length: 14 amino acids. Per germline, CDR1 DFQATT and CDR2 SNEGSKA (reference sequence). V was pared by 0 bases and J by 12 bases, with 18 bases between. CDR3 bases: TGCAGTGCTAGAGATCCAACGGCTACAATTGGGCAGTTCTTC. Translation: CSARDPTATIGQFF.

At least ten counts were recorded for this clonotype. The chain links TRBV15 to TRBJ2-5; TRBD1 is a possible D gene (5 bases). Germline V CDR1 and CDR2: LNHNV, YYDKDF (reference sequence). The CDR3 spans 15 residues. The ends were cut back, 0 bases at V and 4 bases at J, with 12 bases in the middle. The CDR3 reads CATSRDRGSRETQYF. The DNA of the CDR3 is TGTGCCACCAGCAGAGATAGGGGATCCCGAGAGACCCAGTACTTC.

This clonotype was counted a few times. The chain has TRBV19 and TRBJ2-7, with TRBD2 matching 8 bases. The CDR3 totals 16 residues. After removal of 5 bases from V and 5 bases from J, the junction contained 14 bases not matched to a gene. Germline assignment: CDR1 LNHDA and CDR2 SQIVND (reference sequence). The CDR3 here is CASSSSPGTSIDEQYF. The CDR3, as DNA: TGTGCCAGTAGTTCATCTCCCGGGACTAGTATAGACGAGCAGTACTTC.

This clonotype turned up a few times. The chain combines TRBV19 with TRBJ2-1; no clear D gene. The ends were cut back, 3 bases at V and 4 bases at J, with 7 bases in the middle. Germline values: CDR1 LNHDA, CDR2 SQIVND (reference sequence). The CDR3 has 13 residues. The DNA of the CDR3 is TGTGCCAGTAGTATCGATGGGTACAATGAGCAGTTCTTC. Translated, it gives CASSIDGYNEQFF.

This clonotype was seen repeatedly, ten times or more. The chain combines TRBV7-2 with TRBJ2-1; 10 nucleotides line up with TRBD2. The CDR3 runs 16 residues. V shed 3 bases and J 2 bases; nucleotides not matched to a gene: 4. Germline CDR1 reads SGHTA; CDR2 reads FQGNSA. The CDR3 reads CASSFQAGGAYNEQFF. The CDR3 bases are TGTGCCAGCAGCTTTCAAGCGGGAGGGGCCTACAATGAGCAGTTCTTC.

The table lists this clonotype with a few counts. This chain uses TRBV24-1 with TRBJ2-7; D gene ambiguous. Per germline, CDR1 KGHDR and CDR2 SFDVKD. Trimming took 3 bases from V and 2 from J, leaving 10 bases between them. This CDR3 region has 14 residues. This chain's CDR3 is CATSDPEAPYEQYF. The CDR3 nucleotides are TGTGCCACCAGTGATCCGGAAGCCCCCTACGAGCAGTACTTC.

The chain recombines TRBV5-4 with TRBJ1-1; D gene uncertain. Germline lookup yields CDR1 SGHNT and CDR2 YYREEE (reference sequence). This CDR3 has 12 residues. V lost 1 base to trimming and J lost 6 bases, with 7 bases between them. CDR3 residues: CASSLLRSEAFF. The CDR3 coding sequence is TGTGCCAGCAGCTTGCTCAGGTCTGAAGCTTTCTTT.

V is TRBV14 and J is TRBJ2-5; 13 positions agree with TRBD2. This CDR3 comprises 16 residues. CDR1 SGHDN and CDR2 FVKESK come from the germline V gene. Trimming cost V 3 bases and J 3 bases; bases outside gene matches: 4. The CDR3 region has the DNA TGTGCCAGCAGCCACCTAGGACTAGCGGGAGAAGAGACCCAGTACTTC. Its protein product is CASSHLGLAGEETQYF.

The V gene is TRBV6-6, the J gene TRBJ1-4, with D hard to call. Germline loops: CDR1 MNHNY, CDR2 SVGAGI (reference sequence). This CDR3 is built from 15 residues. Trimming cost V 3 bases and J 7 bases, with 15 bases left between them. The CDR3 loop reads CASSYPGRESEKLFF. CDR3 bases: TGTGCCAGCAGTTATCCGGGTAGGGAGAGTGAAAAACTGTTTTTT.

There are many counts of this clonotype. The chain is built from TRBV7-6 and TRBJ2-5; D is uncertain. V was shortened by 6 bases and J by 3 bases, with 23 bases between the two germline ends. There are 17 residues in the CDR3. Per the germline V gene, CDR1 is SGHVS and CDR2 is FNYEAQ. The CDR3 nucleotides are TGTGCCAGCAGTCCAAGGACGTCAGGATTTTCCGAAGAGACCCAGTACTTC. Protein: CASSPRTSGFSEETQYF.

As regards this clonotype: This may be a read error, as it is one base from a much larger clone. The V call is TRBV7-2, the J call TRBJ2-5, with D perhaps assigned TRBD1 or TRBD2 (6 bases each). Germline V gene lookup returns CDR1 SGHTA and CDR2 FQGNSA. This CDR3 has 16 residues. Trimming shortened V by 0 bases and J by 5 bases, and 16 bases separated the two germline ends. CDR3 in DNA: TGTGCCAGCAGCTTAGCTCCGGGACGAGGGGGGGAGACCCAGTACTTC. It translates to CASSLAPGRGGETQYF.

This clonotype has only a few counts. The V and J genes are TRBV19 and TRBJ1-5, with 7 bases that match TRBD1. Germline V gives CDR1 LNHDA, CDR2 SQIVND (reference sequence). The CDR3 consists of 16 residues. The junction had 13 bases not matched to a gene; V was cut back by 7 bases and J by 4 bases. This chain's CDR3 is CASIGAGTAYNQPQHF. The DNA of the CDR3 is TGTGCCAGTATCGGCGCCGGGACAGCCTATAATCAGCCCCAGCATTTT. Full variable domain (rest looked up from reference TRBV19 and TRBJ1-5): DGGITQSPKYLFRKEGQNVTLSCEQNLNHDAMYWYRQDPGQGLRLIYYSQIVNDFQKGDIAEGYSVSREKKESFPLTVTSAQKNPTAFYLCASIGAGTAYNQPQHFGDGTRLSIL.

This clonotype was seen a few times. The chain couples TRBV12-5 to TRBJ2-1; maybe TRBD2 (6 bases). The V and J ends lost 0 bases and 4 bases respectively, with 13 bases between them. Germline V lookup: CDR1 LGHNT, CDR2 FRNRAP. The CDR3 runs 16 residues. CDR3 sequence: CASGLVPGVGYNEQFF. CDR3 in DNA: TGTGCTAGTGGTTTGGTACCGGGGGTGGGTTACAATGAGCAGTTCTTC.

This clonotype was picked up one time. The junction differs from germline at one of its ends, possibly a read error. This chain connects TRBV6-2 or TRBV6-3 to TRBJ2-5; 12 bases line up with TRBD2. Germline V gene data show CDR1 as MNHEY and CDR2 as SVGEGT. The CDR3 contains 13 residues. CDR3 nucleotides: TGTGCCAGCAGGGGGGGACTAGCGGGTCGGATGGGCTTC. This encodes CASRGGLAGRMGF.

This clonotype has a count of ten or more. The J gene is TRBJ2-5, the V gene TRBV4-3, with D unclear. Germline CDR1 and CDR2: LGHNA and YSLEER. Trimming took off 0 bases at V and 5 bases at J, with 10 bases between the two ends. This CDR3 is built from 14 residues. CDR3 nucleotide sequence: TGCGCCAGCAGCCAAGATCTTAGACGGGAGACCCAGTACTTC. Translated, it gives CASSQDLRRETQYF.

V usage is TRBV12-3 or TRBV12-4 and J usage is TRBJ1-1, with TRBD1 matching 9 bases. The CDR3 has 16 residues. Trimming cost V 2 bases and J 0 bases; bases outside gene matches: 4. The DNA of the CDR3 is TGTGCCAGCAGTTTAATACAGGGGGCCATGAACACTGAAGCTTTCTTT. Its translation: CASSLIQGAMNTEAFF.

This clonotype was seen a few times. The CDR3 here is CASNTGADIQYF. The CDR3 DNA sequence: TGTGCCAGCAACACGGGGGCGGACATTCAGTACTTC. The rearrangement links TRBV28 to TRBJ2-4; the D call may be TRBD1 or TRBD2 (6 bases each). Germline CDR1 MDHEN, CDR2 SYDVKM. The CDR3 has 12 residues. The V end lost 7 bases, the J end lost 8 bases, and 12 bases lay between the germline ends.

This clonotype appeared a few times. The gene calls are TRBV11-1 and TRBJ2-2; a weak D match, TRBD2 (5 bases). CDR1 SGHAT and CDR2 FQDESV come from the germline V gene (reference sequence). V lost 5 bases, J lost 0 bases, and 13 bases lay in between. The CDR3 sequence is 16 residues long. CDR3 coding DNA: TGTGCCAGCAGCCTAAGGAGGACCACGAACACCGGGGAGCTGTTTTTT. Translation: CASSLRRTTNTGELFF.

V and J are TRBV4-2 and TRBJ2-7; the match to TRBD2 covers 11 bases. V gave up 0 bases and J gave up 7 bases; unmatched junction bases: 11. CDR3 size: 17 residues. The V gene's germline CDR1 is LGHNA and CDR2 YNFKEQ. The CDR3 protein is CASSQELAGGPTGEQYF. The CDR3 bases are TGTGCCAGCAGCCAAGAATTAGCGGGAGGGCCTACGGGAGAGCAGTACTTC.

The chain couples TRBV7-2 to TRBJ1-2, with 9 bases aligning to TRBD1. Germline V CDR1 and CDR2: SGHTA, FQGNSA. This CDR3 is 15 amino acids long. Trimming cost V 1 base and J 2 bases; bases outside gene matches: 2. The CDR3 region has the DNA TGTGCCAGCAGCTTAGACAGGGGGCGGAACTATGGCTACACCTTC. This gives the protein CASSLDRGRNYGYTF.

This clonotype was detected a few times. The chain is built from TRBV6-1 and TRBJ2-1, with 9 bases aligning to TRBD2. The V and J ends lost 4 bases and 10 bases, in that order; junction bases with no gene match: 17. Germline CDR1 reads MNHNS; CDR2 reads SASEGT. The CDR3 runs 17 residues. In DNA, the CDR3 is TGTGCCAGCAGTGTCCCCCTAGGGGCGGGAGGGAGTTTGGAGCAGTTCTTC. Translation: CASSVPLGAGGSLEQFF.

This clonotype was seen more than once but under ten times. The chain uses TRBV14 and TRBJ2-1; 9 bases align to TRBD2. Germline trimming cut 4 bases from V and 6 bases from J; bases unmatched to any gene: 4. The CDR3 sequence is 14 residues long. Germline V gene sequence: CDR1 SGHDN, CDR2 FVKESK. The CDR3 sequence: CASSPGLASNEQFF. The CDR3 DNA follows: TGTGCCAGCAGCCCGGGACTAGCATCCAATGAGCAGTTCTTC.

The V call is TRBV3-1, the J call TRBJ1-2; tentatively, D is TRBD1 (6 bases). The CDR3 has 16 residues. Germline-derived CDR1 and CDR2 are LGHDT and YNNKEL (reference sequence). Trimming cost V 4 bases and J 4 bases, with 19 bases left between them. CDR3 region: CASSPMTDSWGYGYTF. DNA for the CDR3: TGTGCCAGCAGCCCTATGACGGACAGTTGGGGCTATGGCTACACCTTC. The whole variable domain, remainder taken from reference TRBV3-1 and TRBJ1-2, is DTAVSQTPKYLVTQMGNDKSIKCEQNLGHDTMYWYKQDSKKFLKIMFSYNNKELIINETVPNRFSPKSPDKAHLNLHINSLELGDSAVYFCASSPMTDSWGYGYTFGSGTRLTVV.

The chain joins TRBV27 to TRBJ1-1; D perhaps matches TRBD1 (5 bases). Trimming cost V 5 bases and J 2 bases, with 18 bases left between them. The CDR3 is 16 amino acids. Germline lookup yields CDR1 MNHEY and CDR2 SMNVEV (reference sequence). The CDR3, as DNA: TGTGCCAGCAGTGTCTTTAGCCAGGGTGGAAACACTGAAGCTTTCTTT. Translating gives CASSVFSQGGNTEAFF.

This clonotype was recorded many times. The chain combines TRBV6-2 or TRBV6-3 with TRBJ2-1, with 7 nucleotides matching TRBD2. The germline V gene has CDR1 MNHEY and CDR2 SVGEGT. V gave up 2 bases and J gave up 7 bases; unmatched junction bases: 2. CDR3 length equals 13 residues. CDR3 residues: CASSYTGGNEQFF. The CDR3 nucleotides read TGTGCCAGCAGTTACACGGGGGGAAATGAGCAGTTCTTC.

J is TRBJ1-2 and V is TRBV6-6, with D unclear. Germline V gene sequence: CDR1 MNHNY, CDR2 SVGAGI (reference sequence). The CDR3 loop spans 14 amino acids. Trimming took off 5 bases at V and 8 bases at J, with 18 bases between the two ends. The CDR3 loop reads CASSVLTTQRGYTF. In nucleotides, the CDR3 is TGTGCCAGCAGTGTACTCACAACGCAGAGGGGCTACACCTTC.